The source of this T cell receptor (beta chain) is a study of OX40 agonist ivuxolimab in advanced cancers. Overall study context: It was ivuxolimab, an agonistic anti-OX40 (CD134) antibody, that patients were treated with. One patient with hepatocellular carcinoma and two with cutaneous melanoma, three in all, had partial responses. General study points: Among patients with partial responses at 0.1-3.0 mg/kg, clonal expansion was among the lowest.

Generated by immunoSEQ multiplex PCR, the TCRdb table keeps only in-frame clones and is missing some. The profile shows roughly 100,000 clones, roughly 90% of them singletons. Turning to this clone: The antigen is not known.

The CDR3 has 14 residues. CDR1 is GTSNPN, CDR2 SVGIG, per germline (reference sequence). Between the trimmed V and J ends, which lost 4 bases and 0 bases, there was a span of 10 bases. The specimen comprised CD4+ or CD8+ T cells sorted from blood, sampled in a trial of the OX40 agonist ivuxolimab. The rearrangement uses TRBV30 and TRBJ2-1; D not resolved. The TCR originated in an adult with an advanced solid tumor such as melanoma, head and neck, liver or kidney cancer. The CDR3 sequence: CAWTRHSSYNEQFF. In nucleotides, the CDR3 is TGTGCCTGGACTCGGCACAGCTCCTACAATGAGCAGTTCTTC.